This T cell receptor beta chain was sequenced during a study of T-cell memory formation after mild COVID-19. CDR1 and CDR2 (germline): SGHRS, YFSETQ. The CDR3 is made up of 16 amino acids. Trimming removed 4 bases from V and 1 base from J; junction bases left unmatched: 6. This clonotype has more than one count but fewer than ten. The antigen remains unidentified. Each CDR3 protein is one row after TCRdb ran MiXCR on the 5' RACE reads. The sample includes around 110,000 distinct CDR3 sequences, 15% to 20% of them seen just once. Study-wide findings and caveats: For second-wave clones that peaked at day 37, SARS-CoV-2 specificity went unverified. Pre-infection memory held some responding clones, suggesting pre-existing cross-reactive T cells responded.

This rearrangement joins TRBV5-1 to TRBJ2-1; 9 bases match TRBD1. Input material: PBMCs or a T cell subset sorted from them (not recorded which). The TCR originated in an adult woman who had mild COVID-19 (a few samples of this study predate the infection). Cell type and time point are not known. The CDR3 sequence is CASSLSTGGSYNEQFF. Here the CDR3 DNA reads TGCGCCAGCAGCCTATCGACAGGGGGTTCCTACAATGAGCAGTTCTTC.